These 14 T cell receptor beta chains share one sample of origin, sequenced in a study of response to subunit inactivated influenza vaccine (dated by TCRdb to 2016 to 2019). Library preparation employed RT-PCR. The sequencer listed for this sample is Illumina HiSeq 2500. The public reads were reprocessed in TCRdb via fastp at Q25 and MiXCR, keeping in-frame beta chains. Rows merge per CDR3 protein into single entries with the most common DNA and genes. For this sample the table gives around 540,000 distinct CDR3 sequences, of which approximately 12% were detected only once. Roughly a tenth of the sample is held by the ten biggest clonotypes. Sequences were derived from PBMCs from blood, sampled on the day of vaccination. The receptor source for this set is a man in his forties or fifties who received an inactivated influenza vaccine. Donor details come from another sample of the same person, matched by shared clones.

CDR3 coding DNA: TGTGCCAGCAGTTTAATCCTGGGACAGGGGCCCGGGGAGCTGTTTTTT. Its translation: CASSLILGQGPGELFF. The chain links TRBV12-3 or TRBV12-4 to TRBJ2-2, with 10 bases matching TRBD1. The CDR3 runs 16 residues. V trimming: 2 bases; J trimming: 6 bases; junction bases outside the gene matches: 6.

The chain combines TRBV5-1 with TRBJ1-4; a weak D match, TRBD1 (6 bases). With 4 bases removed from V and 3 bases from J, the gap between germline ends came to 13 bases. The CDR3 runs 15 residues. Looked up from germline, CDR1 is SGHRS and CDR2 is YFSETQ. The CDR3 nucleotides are TGCGCCAGCAGCCCGGGGGGCGCTTCTAATGAAAAACTGTTTTTT. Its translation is CASSPGGASNEKLFF.

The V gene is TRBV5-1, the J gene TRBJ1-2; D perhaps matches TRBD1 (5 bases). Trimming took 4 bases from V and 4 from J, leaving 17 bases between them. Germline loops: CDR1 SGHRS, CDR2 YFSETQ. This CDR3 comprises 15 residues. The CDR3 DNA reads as TGCGCCAGCAGCCTGGACGGGACGACCCTCTATGGCTACACCTTC. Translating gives CASSLDGTTLYGYTF.

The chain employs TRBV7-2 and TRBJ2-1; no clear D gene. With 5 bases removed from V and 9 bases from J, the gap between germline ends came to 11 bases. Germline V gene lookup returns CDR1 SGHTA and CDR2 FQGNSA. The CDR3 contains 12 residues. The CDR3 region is CASSPYLGEQFF. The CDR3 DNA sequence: TGTGCCAGCAGCCCCTATCTCGGTGAGCAGTTCTTC. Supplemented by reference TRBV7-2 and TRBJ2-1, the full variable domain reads GAGVSQSPSNKVTEKGKDVELRCDPISGHTALYWYRQSLGQGLEFLIYFQGNSAPDKSGLPSDRFSAERTGGSVSTLTIQRTQQEDSAVYLCASSPYLGEQFFGPGTRLTVL.

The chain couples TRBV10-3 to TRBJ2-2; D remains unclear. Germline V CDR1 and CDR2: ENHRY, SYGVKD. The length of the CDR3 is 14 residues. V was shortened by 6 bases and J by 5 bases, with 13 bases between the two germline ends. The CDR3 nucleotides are TGTGCCATCAGCCCTGACTTGGGGACCGGGGAGCTGTTTTTT. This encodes CAISPDLGTGELFF.

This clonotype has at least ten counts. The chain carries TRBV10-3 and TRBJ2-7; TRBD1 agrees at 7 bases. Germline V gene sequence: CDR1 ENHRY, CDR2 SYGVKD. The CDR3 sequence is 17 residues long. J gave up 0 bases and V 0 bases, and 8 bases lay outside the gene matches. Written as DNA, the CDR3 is TGTGCCATCAGTGAGTCTAGATCGGCAGGGGGCTCCTACGAGCAGTACTTC. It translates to CAISESRSAGGSYEQYF.

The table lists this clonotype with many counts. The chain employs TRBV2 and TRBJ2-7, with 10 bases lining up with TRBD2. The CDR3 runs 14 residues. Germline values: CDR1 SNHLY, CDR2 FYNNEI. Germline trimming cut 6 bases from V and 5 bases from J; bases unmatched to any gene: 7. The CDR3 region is CASRASGSSNEQYF. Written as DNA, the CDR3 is TGTGCCAGCAGGGCTAGCGGGAGTAGCAACGAGCAGTACTTC.

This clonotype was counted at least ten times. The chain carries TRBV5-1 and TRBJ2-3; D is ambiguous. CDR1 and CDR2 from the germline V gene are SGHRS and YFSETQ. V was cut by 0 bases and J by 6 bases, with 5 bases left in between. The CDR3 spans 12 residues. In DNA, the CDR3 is TGCGCCAGCAGCTTGGTTTCGGATACGCAGTATTTT. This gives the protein CASSLVSDTQYF. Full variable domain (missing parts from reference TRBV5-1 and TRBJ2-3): KAGVTQTPRYLIKTRGQQVTLSCSPISGHRSVSWYQQTPGQGLQFLFEYFSETQRNKGNFPGRFSGRQFSNSRSEMNVSTLELGDSALYLCASSLVSDTQYFGPGTRLTVL.

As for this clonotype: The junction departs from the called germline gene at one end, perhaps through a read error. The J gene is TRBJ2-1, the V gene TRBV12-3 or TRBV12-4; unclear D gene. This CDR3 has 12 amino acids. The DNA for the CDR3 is TGTGCCAGCAGTTTCTGGCTAGATGAGCACTTCTTC. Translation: CASSFWLDEHFF.

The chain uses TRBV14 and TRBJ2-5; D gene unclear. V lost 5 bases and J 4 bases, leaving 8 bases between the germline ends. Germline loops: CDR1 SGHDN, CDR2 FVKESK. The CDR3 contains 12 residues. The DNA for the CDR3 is TGTGCCAGCAGCGCCTCCGGAGAGACCCAGTACTTC. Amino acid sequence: CASSASGETQYF.

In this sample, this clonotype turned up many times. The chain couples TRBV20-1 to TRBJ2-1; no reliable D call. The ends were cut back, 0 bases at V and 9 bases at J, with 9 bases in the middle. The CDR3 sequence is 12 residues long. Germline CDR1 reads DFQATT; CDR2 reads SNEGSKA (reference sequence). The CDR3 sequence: CSARDGLGEQFF. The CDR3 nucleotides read TGCAGTGCTAGAGATGGGTTGGGTGAGCAGTTCTTC.

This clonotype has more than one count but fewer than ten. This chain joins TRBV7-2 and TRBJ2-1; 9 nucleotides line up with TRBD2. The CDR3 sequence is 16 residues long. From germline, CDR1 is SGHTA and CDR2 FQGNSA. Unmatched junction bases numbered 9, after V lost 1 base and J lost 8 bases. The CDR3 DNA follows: TGTGCCAGCAGCTTAGTCTTAGCGGGGGTTGGGGATGAGCAGTTCTTC. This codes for CASSLVLAGVGDEQFF.

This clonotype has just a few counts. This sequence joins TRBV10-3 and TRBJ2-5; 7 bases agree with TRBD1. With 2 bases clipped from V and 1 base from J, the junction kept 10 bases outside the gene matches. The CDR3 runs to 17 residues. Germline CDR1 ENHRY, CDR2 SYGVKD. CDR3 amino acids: CAISEADRDRAQETQYF. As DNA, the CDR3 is TGTGCCATCAGTGAGGCCGATCGAGACAGGGCCCAAGAGACCCAGTACTTC.

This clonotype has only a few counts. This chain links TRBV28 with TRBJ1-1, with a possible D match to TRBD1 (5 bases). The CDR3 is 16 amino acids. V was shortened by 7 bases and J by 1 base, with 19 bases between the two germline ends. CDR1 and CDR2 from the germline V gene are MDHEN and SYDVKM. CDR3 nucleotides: TGTGCCAGCAATCTCAATTCAGGGCTGGGGAACACTGAAGCTTTCTTT. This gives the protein CASNLNSGLGNTEAFF.